The T cell receptor (beta chain) described here comes from a study of shared clonotypes between healthy human individuals. Overall study findings and caveats: Enrolling few donors narrowed the genetic and exposure-history diversity that was represented. Depth of sequencing was expected to influence donor clonotype sharing.

Clones were sequenced by immunoSEQ multiplex PCR, and TCRdb holds only the in-frame ones, with some missing. The sample yields about 450,000 clones, around 80% seen once. In regard to this clone: What it binds is unknown.

V shed 5 bases and J 6 bases; nucleotides not matched to a gene: 5. CDR3 length equals 14 residues. Germline V gives CDR1 MDHEN, CDR2 SYDVKM. The gene calls are TRBV28 and TRBJ2-3; 10 nucleotides align to TRBD2. This TCR was recovered from a woman aged 35 to 49 in good health. Some clones in this sample may be carry-over from other donors' samples. The sequenced sample was PBMCs. The CDR3 reads CASSPGLALDTQYF. In DNA, the CDR3 is TGTGCCAGCAGTCCGGGACTAGCGCTTGATACGCAGTATTTT.